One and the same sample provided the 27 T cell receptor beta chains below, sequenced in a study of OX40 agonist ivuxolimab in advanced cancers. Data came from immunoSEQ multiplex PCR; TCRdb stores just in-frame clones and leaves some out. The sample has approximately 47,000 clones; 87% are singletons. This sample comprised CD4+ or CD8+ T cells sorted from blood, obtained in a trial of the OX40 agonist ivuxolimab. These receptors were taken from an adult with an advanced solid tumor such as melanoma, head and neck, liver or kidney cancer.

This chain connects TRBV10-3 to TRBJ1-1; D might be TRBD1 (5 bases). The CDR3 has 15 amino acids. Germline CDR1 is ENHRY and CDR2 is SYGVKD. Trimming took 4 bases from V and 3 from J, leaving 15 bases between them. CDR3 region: CAISGAQGVDTEAFF. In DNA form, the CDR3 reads TGTGCCATCAGTGGAGCCCAGGGTGTAGACACTGAAGCTTTCTTT.

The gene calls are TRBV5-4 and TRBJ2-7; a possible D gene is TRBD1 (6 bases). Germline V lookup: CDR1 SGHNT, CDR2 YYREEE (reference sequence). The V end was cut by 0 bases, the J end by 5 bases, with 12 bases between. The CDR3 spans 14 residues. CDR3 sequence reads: CASSLGRQEDEQYF. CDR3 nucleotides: TGTGCCAGCAGCTTGGGGCGACAGGAAGACGAGCAGTACTTC.

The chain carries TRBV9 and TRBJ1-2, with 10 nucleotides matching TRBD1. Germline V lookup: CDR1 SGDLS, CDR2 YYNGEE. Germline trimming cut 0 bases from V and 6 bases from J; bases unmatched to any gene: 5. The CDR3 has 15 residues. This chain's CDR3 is CASSVDGGTGDGYTF. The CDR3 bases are TGTGCCAGCAGCGTAGATGGGGGGACAGGGGATGGCTACACCTTC.

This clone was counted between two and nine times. Here the CDR3 reads CASRLGNTEAFF. CDR3 nucleotide sequence: TGTGCCAGCAGACTCGGGAACACTGAAGCTTTCTTT. The chain couples TRBV6-5 to TRBJ1-1; D remains ambiguous. Trimming removed 6 bases from V and 1 base from J, with 6 bases in between. Germline lookup yields CDR1 MNHEY and CDR2 SVGAGI. The CDR3 loop spans 12 amino acids.

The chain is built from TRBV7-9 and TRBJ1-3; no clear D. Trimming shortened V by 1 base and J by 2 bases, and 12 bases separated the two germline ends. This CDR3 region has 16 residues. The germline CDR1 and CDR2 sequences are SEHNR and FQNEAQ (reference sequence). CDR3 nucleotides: TGTGCCAGCAGCTTAGGAGCAAAGGAGGCTGGAAACACCATATATTTT. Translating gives CASSLGAKEAGNTIYF. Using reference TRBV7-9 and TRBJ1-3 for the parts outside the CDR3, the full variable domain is DTGVSQNPRHKITKRGQNVTFRCDPISEHNRLYWYRQTLGQGPEFLTYFQNEAQLEKSRLLSDRFSAERPKGSFSTLEIQRTEQGDSAMYLCASSLGAKEAGNTIYFGEGSWLTVV.

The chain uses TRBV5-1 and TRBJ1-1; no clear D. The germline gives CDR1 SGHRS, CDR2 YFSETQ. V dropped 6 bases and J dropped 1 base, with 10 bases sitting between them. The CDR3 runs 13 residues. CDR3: CASIGRSNTEAFF. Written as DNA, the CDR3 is TGCGCCAGCATCGGCAGGTCGAACACTGAAGCTTTCTTT.

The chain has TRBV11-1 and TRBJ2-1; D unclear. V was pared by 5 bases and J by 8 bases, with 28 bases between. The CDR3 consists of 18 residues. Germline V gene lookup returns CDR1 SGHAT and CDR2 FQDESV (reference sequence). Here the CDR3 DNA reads TGTGCCAGCAGCACTTGGGTCCAGCTCGACGTGTTACCCCATGAGCAGTTCTTC. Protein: CASSTWVQLDVLPHEQFF.

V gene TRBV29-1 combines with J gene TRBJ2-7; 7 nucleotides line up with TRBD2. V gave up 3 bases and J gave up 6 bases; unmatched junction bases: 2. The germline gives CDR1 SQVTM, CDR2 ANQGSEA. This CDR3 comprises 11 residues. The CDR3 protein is CSVEGGAEQYF. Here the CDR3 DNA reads TGCAGCGTTGAGGGAGGGGCCGAGCAGTACTTC.

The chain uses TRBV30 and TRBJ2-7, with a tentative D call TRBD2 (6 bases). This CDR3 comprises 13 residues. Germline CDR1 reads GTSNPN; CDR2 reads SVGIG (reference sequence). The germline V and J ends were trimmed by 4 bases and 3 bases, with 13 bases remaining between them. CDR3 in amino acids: CAWTGTPNYEQYF. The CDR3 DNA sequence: TGTGCCTGGACCGGGACTCCGAACTACGAGCAGTACTTC.

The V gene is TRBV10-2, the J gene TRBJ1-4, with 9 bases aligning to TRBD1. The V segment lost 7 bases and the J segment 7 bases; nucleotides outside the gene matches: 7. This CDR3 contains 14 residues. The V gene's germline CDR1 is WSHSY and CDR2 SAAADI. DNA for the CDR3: TGCGCCAGCAATACAGGGGGCGGGGGTGAAAAACTGTTTTTT. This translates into CASNTGGGGEKLFF.

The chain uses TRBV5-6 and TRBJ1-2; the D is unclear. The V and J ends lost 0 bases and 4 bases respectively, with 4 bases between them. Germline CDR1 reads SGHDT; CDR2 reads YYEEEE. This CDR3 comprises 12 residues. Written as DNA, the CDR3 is TGTGCCAGCAGCTTGGTGTTCTATGGCTACACCTTC. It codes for CASSLVFYGYTF. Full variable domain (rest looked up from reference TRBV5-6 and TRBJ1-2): DAGVTQSPTHLIKTRGQQVTLRCSPKSGHDTVSWYQQALGQGPQFIFQYYEEEERQRGNFPDRFSGHQFPNYSSELNVNALLLGDSALYLCASSLVFYGYTFGSGTRLTVV.

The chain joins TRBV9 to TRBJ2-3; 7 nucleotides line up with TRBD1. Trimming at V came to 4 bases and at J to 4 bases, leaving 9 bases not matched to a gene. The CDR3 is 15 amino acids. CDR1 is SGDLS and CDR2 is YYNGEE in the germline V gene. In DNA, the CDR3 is TGTGCCAGCAGCAAATCCGGGACAGTGGCAGATACGCAGTATTTT. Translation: CASSKSGTVADTQYF.

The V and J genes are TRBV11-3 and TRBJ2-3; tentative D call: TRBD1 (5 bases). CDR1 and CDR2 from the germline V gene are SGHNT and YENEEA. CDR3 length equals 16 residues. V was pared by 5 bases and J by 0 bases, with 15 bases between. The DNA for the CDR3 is TGTGCCAGCAGCCCCCGGGCAGGGTCTAGCACAGATACGCAGTATTTT. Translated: CASSPRAGSSTDTQYF.

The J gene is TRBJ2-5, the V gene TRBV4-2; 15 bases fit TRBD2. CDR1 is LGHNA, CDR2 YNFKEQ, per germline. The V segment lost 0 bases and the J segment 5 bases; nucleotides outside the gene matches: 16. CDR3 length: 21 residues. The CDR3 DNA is TGTGCCAGCAGCCAAGATGAATTTATCTGGACTAGCGGGAGGGTTGGCGAGACCCAGTACTTC. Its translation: CASSQDEFIWTSGRVGETQYF.

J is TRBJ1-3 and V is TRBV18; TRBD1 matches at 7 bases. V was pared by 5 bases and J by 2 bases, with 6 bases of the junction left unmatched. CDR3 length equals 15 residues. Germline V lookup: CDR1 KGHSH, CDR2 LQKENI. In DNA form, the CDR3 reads TGTGCCAGCTCATCTACAGGGGATACTGGAAACACCATATATTTT. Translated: CASSSTGDTGNTIYF. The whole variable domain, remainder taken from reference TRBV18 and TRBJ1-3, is NAGVMQNPRHLVRRRGQEARLRCSPMKGHSHVYWYRQLPEEGLKFMVYLQKENIIDESGMPKERFSAEFPKEGPSILRIQQVVRGDSAAYFCASSSTGDTGNTIYFGEGSWLTVV.

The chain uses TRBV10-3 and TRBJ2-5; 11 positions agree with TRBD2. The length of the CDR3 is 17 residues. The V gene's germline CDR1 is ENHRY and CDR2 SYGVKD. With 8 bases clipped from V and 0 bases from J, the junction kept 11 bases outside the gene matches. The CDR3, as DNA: TGTGCCATCGGAATCCCAAGACTAGCGGGGAACCAAGAGACCCAGTACTTC. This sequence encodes CAIGIPRLAGNQETQYF.

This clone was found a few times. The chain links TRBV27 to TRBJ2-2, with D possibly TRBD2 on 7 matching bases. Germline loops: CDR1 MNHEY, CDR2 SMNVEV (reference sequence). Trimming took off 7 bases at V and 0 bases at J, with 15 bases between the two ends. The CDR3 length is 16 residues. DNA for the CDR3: TGTGCCAGCATCAAAGGGGGGGATACGAACACCGGGGAGCTGTTTTTT. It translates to CASIKGGDTNTGELFF.

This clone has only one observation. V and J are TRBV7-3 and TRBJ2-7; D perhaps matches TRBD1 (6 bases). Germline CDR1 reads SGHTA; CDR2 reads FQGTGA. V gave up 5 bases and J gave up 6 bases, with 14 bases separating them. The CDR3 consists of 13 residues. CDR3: CASSIAQGFEQYF. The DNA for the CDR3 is TGTGCCAGCAGCATCGCACAGGGTTTCGAGCAGTACTTC. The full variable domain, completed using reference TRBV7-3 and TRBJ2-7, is GAGVSQTPSNKVTEKGKYVELRCDPISGHTALYWYRQSLGQGPEFLIYFQGTGAADDSGLPNDRFFAVRPEGSVSTLKIQRTERGDSAVYLCASSIAQGFEQYFGPGTRLTVT.

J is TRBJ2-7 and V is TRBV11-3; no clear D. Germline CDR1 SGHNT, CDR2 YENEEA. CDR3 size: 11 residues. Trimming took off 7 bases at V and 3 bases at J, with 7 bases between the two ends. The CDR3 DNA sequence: TGTGCCAGCAAGGATCTCTACGAGCAGTACTTC. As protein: CASKDLYEQYF.

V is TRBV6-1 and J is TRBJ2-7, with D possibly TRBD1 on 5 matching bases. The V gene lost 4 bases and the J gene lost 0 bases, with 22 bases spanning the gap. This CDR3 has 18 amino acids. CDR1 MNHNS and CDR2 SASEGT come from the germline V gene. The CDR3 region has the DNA TGTGCCAGCAGTGGACTTTCGTATGGCAGGGCCTTCTCCTACGAGCAGTACTTC. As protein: CASSGLSYGRAFSYEQYF.

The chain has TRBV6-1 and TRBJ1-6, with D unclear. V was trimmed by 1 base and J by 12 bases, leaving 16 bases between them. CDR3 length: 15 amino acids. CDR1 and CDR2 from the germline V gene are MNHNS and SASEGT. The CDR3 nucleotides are TGTGCCAGCAGTGAAGATTGGACTGGCGGGGTACCCCTCCACTTT. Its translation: CASSEDWTGGVPLHF.

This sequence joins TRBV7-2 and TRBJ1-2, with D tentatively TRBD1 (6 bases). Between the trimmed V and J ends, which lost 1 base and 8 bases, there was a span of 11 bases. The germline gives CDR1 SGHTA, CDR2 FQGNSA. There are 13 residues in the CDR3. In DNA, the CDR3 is TGTGCCAGCAGCTTAGTCGGGGGCCGGGGCTACACCTTC. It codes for CASSLVGGRGYTF.

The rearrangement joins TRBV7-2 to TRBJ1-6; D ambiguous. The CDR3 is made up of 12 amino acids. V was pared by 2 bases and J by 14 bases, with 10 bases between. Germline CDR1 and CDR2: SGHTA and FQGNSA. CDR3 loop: CASSLNRPSLHF. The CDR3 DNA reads TGTGCCAGCAGCTTAAACCGACCCTCCCTCCACTTT.

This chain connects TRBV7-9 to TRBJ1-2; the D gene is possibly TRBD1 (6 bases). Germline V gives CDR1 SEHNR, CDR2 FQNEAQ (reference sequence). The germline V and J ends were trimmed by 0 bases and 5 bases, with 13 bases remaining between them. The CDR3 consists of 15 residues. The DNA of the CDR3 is TGTGCCAGCAGCTTAGCGCGGACAGACTTTTATGGCTACACCTTC. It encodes CASSLARTDFYGYTF.

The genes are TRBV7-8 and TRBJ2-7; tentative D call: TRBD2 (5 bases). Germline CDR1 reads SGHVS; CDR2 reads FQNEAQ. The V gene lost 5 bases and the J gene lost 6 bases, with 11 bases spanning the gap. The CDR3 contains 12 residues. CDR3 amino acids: CASSPTGIEQYF. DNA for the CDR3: TGTGCCAGCAGCCCGACCGGGATCGAGCAGTACTTC.

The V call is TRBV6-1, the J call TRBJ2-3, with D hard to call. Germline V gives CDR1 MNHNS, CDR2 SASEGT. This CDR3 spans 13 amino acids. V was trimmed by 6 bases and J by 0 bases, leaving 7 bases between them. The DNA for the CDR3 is TGTGCCAGCAGGCCGGACAGCACAGATACGCAGTATTTT. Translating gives CASRPDSTDTQYF.

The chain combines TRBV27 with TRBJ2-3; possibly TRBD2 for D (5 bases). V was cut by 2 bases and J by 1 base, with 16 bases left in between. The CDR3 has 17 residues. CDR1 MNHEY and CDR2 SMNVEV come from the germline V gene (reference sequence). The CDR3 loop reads CASSLMRIGRGTDTQYF. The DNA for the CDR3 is TGTGCCAGCAGTTTAATGAGAATAGGGCGGGGCACAGATACGCAGTATTTT.